Below, one TCR beta chain is given with its context. Its antigen is still unknown. These data belong to a study of glioma-infiltrating T cells. Study-level results: Only very few CDR3 sequences appeared in both tissue and blood. Above-expected tissue-blood divergence occurred in all gliomas, most in low-grade ones.

TCR alpha and beta CDR3 regions were amplified from RNA using iRepertoire nested multiplex PCR. For one-step reverse transcription and amplification, roughly 100-400 ng of tissue mRNA or PBMC total RNA was used. TCRdb independently ran MiXCR on the multiplex PCR reads; one entry per CDR3 protein. The repertoire consists of about 130,000 distinct CDR3 sequences, with 24% occurring once and the leading ten covering roughly 29%. The ends were cut back, 6 bases at V and 3 bases at J, with 19 bases in the middle. The CDR3 spans 16 residues. The V gene's germline CDR1 is SGHDN and CDR2 FVKESK. The V and J genes are TRBV14 and TRBJ2-3; TRBD1 is a possible D gene (7 bases). This TCR was sampled from a human donor with low-grade glioma or glioblastoma, undergoing nonglioma brain surgery, or in good health (not recorded which). Input material: glioma tissue, nonneoplastic brain tissue, or PBMCs (not recorded which). CDR3 region: CASSAGQSYRTDTQYF. The CDR3 coding sequence is TGTGCCAGCAGTGCGGGACAGTCTTACCGTACAGATACGCAGTATTTT.